The clone carrying this T cell receptor beta chain appeared once. The data derive from a study of blood T cell repertoires in COVID-19. On the study more broadly: Material from acute and convalescent COVID-19 was sourced from the United States, Italy and Spain.

Here immunoSEQ multiplex PCR was the method, and the copy in TCRdb shows in-frame clones only, minus some. The sample consists of roughly 260,000 clones, approximately 86% of them appearing once. This CDR3 is 15 amino acids long. V lost 4 bases, J lost 3 bases, and 3 bases stayed unmatched. Germline CDR1 and CDR2: SGHNT and YYREEE (reference sequence). The sequence came from a woman aged 18-29 years with acute or convalescent COVID-19. V usage is TRBV5-4 and J usage is TRBJ2-7; TRBD2 matches at 14 bases. Sequencing was performed on peripheral blood. The CDR3 loop reads CASSEGTSGSYEQYF. For the CDR3, the DNA is TGTGCCAGCAGCGAAGGGACTAGCGGGAGCTACGAGCAGTACTTC.